Shown below are 27 T cell receptor beta chains from a single sample sequenced in a study of T cells in Graves' hyperthyroidism and ophthalmopathy. The source material, RNA transcripts, was used to amplify TCR beta CDR3 regions. First-round RT-PCR of the TCR CDR3 relied on the HTBI primer set. TCRdb analysed the multiplex PCR reads with MiXCR anew, one entry per CDR3 protein. Found here are roughly 710,000 distinct CDR3 sequences, approximately 36% of them singletons; the top ten hold 31%. The source material was blood. The receptor set was obtained from a woman between 40 and 55 years old with Graves' hyperthyroidism.

This clonotype was detected a few times. The chain is built from TRBV29-1 and TRBJ2-7; the D gene is possibly TRBD1 (5 bases). The ends were cut back, 1 base at V and 4 bases at J, with 14 bases in the middle. This CDR3 comprises 14 residues. The germline V gene encodes CDR1 SQVTM and CDR2 ANQGSEA. The CDR3 DNA is TGCAGCGTTGAAGGATCAGGGAACAATTACGAGCAGTACTTC. Amino acids: CSVEGSGNNYEQYF.

The chain carries TRBV6-5 and TRBJ2-7; TRBD1 matches 7 bases. This CDR3 is built from 14 residues. Trimming removed 0 bases from V and 6 bases from J; junction bases left unmatched: 5. CDR1 and CDR2 from the germline V gene are MNHEY and SVGAGI. The DNA for the CDR3 is TGTGCCAGCAGTTACTCGAGAGGGGGCGGCGAGCAGTACTTC. Translation gives CASSYSRGGGEQYF.

This rearrangement joins TRBV25-1 to TRBJ1-2; 8 bases are a match to TRBD1. With V trimmed by 4 bases and J by 3 bases, 10 bases remained unmatched. CDR3 length: 16 amino acids. Germline V gene data show CDR1 as MGHDK and CDR2 as SYGVNS. DNA of the CDR3: TGTGCCAGCAGTGCGGGACAGGTCGTCGGTGACTATGGCTACACCTTC. Protein: CASSAGQVVGDYGYTF.

The table lists this clonotype with many counts. This rearrangement joins TRBV10-3 to TRBJ2-3; D gene uncertain. The V gene lost 9 bases and the J gene lost 2 bases, with 12 bases spanning the gap. Per germline, CDR1 ENHRY and CDR2 SYGVKD. There are 13 residues in the CDR3. Here the CDR3 reads CAMYGEATDTQYF. In DNA, the CDR3 is TGTGCCATGTACGGAGAAGCCACAGATACGCAGTATTTT.

The gene calls are TRBV2 and TRBJ2-5; 10 bases line up with TRBD2. The CDR3 sequence is 17 residues long. Germline trimming cut 2 bases from V and 2 bases from J; bases unmatched to any gene: 8. Germline lookup yields CDR1 SNHLY and CDR2 FYNNEI. This CDR3 is CASSELQAGGGQETQYF. Written as DNA, the CDR3 is TGTGCCAGCAGTGAACTCCAAGCGGGAGGGGGGCAAGAGACCCAGTACTTC. Full variable domain (missing parts from reference TRBV2 and TRBJ2-5): EPEVTQTPSHQVTQMGQEVILRCVPISNHLYFYWYRQILGQKVEFLVSFYNNEISEKSEIFDDQFSVERPDGSNFTLKIRSTKLEDSAMYFCASSELQAGGGQETQYFGPGTRLLVL.

The chain uses TRBV7-9 and TRBJ2-5, with a tentative D call TRBD1 (6 bases). Germline CDR1 SEHNR, CDR2 FQNEAQ (reference sequence). The CDR3 totals 15 residues. Trimming pared 4 bases from V and 6 bases from J, leaving 18 bases between. In DNA, the CDR3 is TGTGCCAGCAGCTACGGGGCAGGGGTTGGGAAGACCCAGTACTTC. Translation gives CASSYGAGVGKTQYF.

A few counts support this clonotype. The chain couples TRBV19 to TRBJ1-4, with no clear D. Looked up from germline, CDR1 is LNHDA and CDR2 is SQIVND (reference sequence). This CDR3 spans 13 amino acids. V was clipped by 5 bases and J by 4 bases, with 8 bases between them. The chain's CDR3 is CASSRGLNEKLFF. The CDR3 DNA reads TGTGCCAGTAGTCGGGGTCTTAATGAAAAACTGTTTTTT.

CDR3 amino acids: CASRAGAGDEQYF. CDR3 nucleotides: TGTGCCAGCAGGGCGGGAGCGGGCGACGAGCAGTACTTC. This chain uses TRBV13 with TRBJ2-7; 7 nucleotides agree with TRBD2. The CDR3 is 13 residues long. Trimming at V came to 6 bases and at J to 5 bases, leaving 7 bases not matched to a gene. The germline V gene has CDR1 PRHDT and CDR2 FYEKMQ (reference sequence).

This clonotype was counted a few times. The chain recombines TRBV2 with TRBJ2-7; a possible D gene is TRBD2 (6 bases). The CDR3 runs to 13 residues. Germline CDR1 is SNHLY and CDR2 is FYNNEI. The ends were cut back, 6 bases at V and 2 bases at J, with 11 bases in the middle. Written as DNA, the CDR3 is TGTGCCAGCAGCCTGGACTACCCCTACGAGCAGTACTTC. It translates to CASSLDYPYEQYF.

This clonotype turned up a few times. The V and J genes are TRBV12-3 or TRBV12-4 and TRBJ2-5; no definite D call. V was trimmed by 2 bases and J by 5 bases, leaving 9 bases between them. The CDR3 extends over 13 amino acids. CDR3 DNA sequence: TGTGCCAGCAGTTTAATAAGTCCGGAGACCCAGTACTTC. This codes for CASSLISPETQYF.

The V and J genes are TRBV4-1 and TRBJ1-1; unclear D gene. In germline, CDR1 is MGHRA, CDR2 YSYEKL. V lost 4 bases, J lost 1 base, and 13 bases lay in between. The CDR3 covers 15 residues. The CDR3 region has the DNA TGCGCCAGCAGCCGAATTAGTCGGGGGAACACTGAAGCTTTCTTT. It specifies CASSRISRGNTEAFF.

With respect to this clonotype: Just one base apart from a much larger clone, this may be a read error. This rearrangement joins TRBV7-9 to TRBJ2-5, with a weak D call TRBD2 (6 bases). This CDR3 has 12 amino acids. V lost 4 bases and J lost 7, with 10 bases in between. Germline V gives CDR1 SEHNR, CDR2 FQNEAQ (reference sequence). CDR3: CASSYLGGTQYF. CDR3 coding DNA: TGTGCCAGCAGCTATCTGGGAGGGACCCAGTACTTC.

This clonotype has ten or more counts. The J gene is TRBJ1-2, the V gene TRBV29-1, with TRBD1 as a possible D gene (5 bases). V was clipped by 7 bases and J by 4 bases, with 10 bases between them. Germline V gene sequence: CDR1 SQVTM, CDR2 ANQGSEA. The CDR3 consists of 11 residues. The CDR3 here is CSGSRGYGYTF. In nucleotides, the CDR3 is TGCAGCGGGTCAAGGGGCTATGGCTACACCTTC.

The chain is built from TRBV12-3 or TRBV12-4 and TRBJ1-2, with 9 nucleotides matching TRBD1. Trimming cost V 7 bases and J 7 bases; bases outside gene matches: 10. The CDR3 covers 14 residues. Here the CDR3 reads CASTPSGTGSGYTF. The CDR3 DNA follows: TGTGCCAGCACCCCCTCCGGGACAGGGTCTGGCTACACCTTC.

This chain links TRBV12-3 or TRBV12-4 with TRBJ2-5; 8 bases are shared with TRBD2. The CDR3 has 14 amino acids. Trimming cost V 6 bases and J 6 bases; bases outside gene matches: 9. This CDR3 reads CASRAGVTWKTQYF. CDR3 coding DNA: TGTGCCAGCAGAGCGGGGGTGACTTGGAAGACCCAGTACTTC.

The rearrangement joins TRBV19 to TRBJ2-6; 9 nucleotides agree with TRBD1. V lost 9 bases and J lost 0; bases outside the gene matches: 3. The germline CDR1 and CDR2 sequences are LNHDA and SQIVND (reference sequence). The CDR3 is made up of 15 amino acids. The CDR3 DNA reads as TGTGCCAGCGGGACAGGGATCTCTGGGGCCAACGTCCTGACTTTC. It specifies CASGTGISGANVLTF.

The genes are TRBV7-9 and TRBJ1-6; 11 nucleotides line up with TRBD1. The V gene's germline CDR1 is SEHNR and CDR2 FQNEAQ (reference sequence). This CDR3 has 17 residues. Trimming at V came to 6 bases and at J to 0 bases, leaving 4 bases not matched to a gene. In DNA form, the CDR3 reads TGTGCCAGCAGTCTAGGACAGGGGGCCTCCTATAATTCACCCCTCCACTTT. Its translation: CASSLGQGASYNSPLHF. Supplemented by reference TRBV7-9 and TRBJ1-6, the full variable domain reads DTGVSQNPRHKITKRGQNVTFRCDPISEHNRLYWYRQTLGQGPEFLTYFQNEAQLEKSRLLSDRFSAERPKGSFSTLEIQRTEQGDSAMYLCASSLGQGASYNSPLHFGNGTRLTVT.

This clonotype was recorded many times. The chain combines TRBV7-2 with TRBJ2-5; D is uncertain. This CDR3 contains 14 residues. Trimming took 1 base from V and 6 from J, leaving 12 bases between them. Germline CDR1 SGHTA, CDR2 FQGNSA. The CDR3 spells CASSLERSSQTQYF. The CDR3 DNA reads TGTGCCAGCAGCTTAGAAAGGTCATCACAGACCCAGTACTTC.

This clonotype was seen many times. The rearrangement joins TRBV7-2 to TRBJ1-6; D unresolved. The CDR3 consists of 15 residues. Looked up from germline, CDR1 is SGHTA and CDR2 is FQGNSA. V was clipped by 3 bases and J by 0 bases, with 6 bases between them. The CDR3 region has the DNA TGTGCCAGCAGCTTGGTCCACTCCTATAATTCACCCCTCCACTTT. Translating gives CASSLVHSYNSPLHF. Together with reference TRBV7-2 and TRBJ1-6, the CDR3 gives the full variable domain: GAGVSQSPSNKVTEKGKDVELRCDPISGHTALYWYRQSLGQGLEFLIYFQGNSAPDKSGLPSDRFSAERTGGSVSTLTIQRTQQEDSAVYLCASSLVHSYNSPLHFGNGTRLTVT.

The chain is built from TRBV5-1 and TRBJ2-5; 13 bases are a match to TRBD2. Germline V lookup: CDR1 SGHRS, CDR2 YFSETQ. The CDR3 spans 16 residues. The V segment lost 3 bases and the J segment 2 bases; nucleotides outside the gene matches: 4. The CDR3: CASSSPGLAGQETQYF. The CDR3 nucleotides are TGCGCCAGCAGCTCTCCGGGACTAGCGGGGCAAGAGACCCAGTACTTC.

A few counts support this clonotype. The chain employs TRBV4-3 and TRBJ2-7, with 11 bases lining up with TRBD2. The length of the CDR3 is 15 residues. V lost 3 bases, J lost 3 bases, and 4 bases stayed unmatched. Germline loops: CDR1 LGHNA, CDR2 YSLEER. As DNA, the CDR3 is TGCGCCAGCAGCCAGACTAGCGGGGCGATCTACGAGCAGTACTTC. It is translated as CASSQTSGAIYEQYF.

About this clonotype: This CDR3 is missing its conserved last phenylalanine or tryptophan, likely due to a read error. It is unclear where the CDR3 begins or ends on the DNA, so no DNA is shown, and the CDR3 is as TCRdb lists it. The V call is TRBV6-5, the J call TRBJ1-2; the listed D gene, TRBD1, was not tested against the DNA. Germline loops: CDR1 MNHEY, CDR2 SVGAGI. Termini included, the CDR3 measures 16 amino acids. CDR3 amino acids: CASRAGEMTANYGYTA.

This rearrangement joins TRBV7-2 to TRBJ1-1; D unresolved. The CDR3 contains 14 residues. Germline CDR1 SGHTA, CDR2 FQGNSA. V lost 8 bases and J lost 0, with 13 bases in between. CDR3 amino acids: CASSPAVLNTEAFF. CDR3 DNA sequence: TGTGCCAGCTCCCCCGCGGTATTGAACACTGAAGCTTTCTTT.

This clonotype was seen at least ten times. V is TRBV12-3 or TRBV12-4 and J is TRBJ1-6, with TRBD1 identical over 7 bases. V lost 6 bases to trimming and J lost 9 bases; unmatched junction nucleotides: 2. This CDR3 is 12 amino acids long. CDR3 sequence: CASRTGPSPLHF. The CDR3 DNA follows: TGTGCCAGCAGGACAGGGCCTTCACCCCTCCACTTT.

This clonotype was counted only a few times. V gene TRBV7-2 combines with J gene TRBJ2-7; 10 nucleotides agree with TRBD2. Germline V CDR1 and CDR2: SGHTA, FQGNSA. This CDR3 comprises 14 residues. With V trimmed by 3 bases and J by 6 bases, 5 bases remained unmatched. CDR3 in amino acids: CASSFSAGGGEQYF. The DNA for the CDR3 is TGTGCCAGCAGCTTCTCAGCGGGGGGGGGCGAGCAGTACTTC.

This clonotype was counted only a few times. This rearrangement joins TRBV9 to TRBJ1-4, with no clear D. The CDR3 sequence is 14 residues long. The germline gives CDR1 SGDLS, CDR2 YYNGEE. V was clipped by 5 bases and J by 2 bases, with 10 bases between them. Here the CDR3 reads CASSPTFTNEKLFF. The CDR3 nucleotides are TGTGCCAGCAGTCCAACGTTTACTAATGAAAAACTGTTTTTT. Combining the CDR3 with reference TRBV9 and TRBJ1-4 gives the whole variable domain DSGVTQTPKHLITATGQRVTLRCSPRSGDLSVYWYQQSLDQGLQFLIQYYNGEERAKGNILERFSAQQFPDLHSELNLSSLELGDSALYFCASSPTFTNEKLFFGSGTQLSVL.

The sample holds a few counts of this clonotype. This chain uses TRBV12-3 or TRBV12-4 with TRBJ2-5; D assignment may be TRBD1 or TRBD2 (5 bases each). This CDR3 contains 14 residues. V was pared by 6 bases and J by 5 bases, with 16 bases between. CDR3 nucleotide sequence: TGTGCCAGCAGCTCGACTCCGGGGCGGGAGACCCAGTACTTC. It specifies CASSSTPGRETQYF.